These T cell receptor beta chains were read from a single sample in a study of regulatory T cells in long-lasting Graves disease. Each CDR3 protein is one row after TCRdb ran MiXCR on the multiplex PCR reads. The table shows about 540,000 distinct CDR3 sequences, with roughly 13% occurring only once. These data were also reused for a study on T cells in Graves' hyperthyroidism and ophthalmopathy.

Sequencing was performed on peripheral blood mononuclear cells (PBMCs), taken at new diagnosis, from a patient treated with antithyroid drugs. Source of these receptors: a man younger than 45 with Graves disease. The CDR3 runs from the conserved cysteine through the conserved F or W. D genes are given only for firm matches. The size field is filled for only some rows; it gives once, few, many or a size class.

cdr3_length: 19
j_call: TRBJ1-1
v_call: TRBV6-1
clone_size: many
d_call: TRBD1
cdr3_nt: TGTGCCAGCAGCTTATTTCTTGACAGGGGGCGCGGGGAGGTCACTGAAGCTTTCTTT
cdr3_aa: CASSLFLDRGRGEVTEAFF

cdr3_length: 14
j_call: TRBJ2-5
v_call: TRBV2
clone_size: many
d_call: NA
cdr3_nt: TGTGCCAGCAACCCGCCGCAGAGCGAAGAGACCCAGTACTTC
cdr3_aa: CASNPPQSEETQYF

cdr3_length: 15
j_call: TRBJ2-3
v_call: TRBV11-1
clone_size: many
d_call: TRBD1
cdr3_nt: TGTGCCAGCAGATGGACAGGGGGCGCGACAGATACGCAGTATTTT
cdr3_aa: CASRWTGGATDTQYF

cdr3_length: 14
j_call: TRBJ1-4
v_call: TRBV28
clone_size: many
d_call: NA
cdr3_nt: TGTGCCAGCAGTTTCTCGTCGCGAAATGAAAAACTGTTTTTT
cdr3_aa: CASSFSSRNEKLFF

cdr3_length: 14
j_call: TRBJ2-1
v_call: TRBV20-1
clone_size: many
d_call: TRBD2
cdr3_nt: TGCAGTGCTAATGGCGGGAGGGAATACAATGAGCAGTTCTTC
cdr3_aa: CSANGGREYNEQFF

cdr3_length: 17
j_call: TRBJ1-2
v_call: TRBV9
clone_size: NA
d_call: NA
cdr3_nt: TGTGCCAGCAGCCTCGACTCCACCGCCGCCGAGCACTATGGCTACACCTTC
cdr3_aa: CASSLDSTAAEHYGYTF

cdr3_length: 14
j_call: TRBJ2-7
v_call: TRBV2
clone_size: many
d_call: TRBD2
cdr3_nt: TGTGCCAGCACGCGGGGACTAGCGGGGACCGAGCAGTACTTC
cdr3_aa: CASTRGLAGTEQYF

cdr3_length: 14
j_call: TRBJ2-1
v_call: TRBV20-1
clone_size: many
d_call: NA
cdr3_nt: TGCAGTGCTAGATCGTCGGGACTCCCGTGGGCGTCGTTCTTC
cdr3_aa: CSARSSGLPWASFF

cdr3_length: 14
j_call: TRBJ1-5
v_call: TRBV5-1
clone_size: many
d_call: NA
cdr3_nt: TGCGCCAGCAGCTTCGGAGGGAGCTACCAGCCCCAGCATTTT
cdr3_aa: CASSFGGSYQPQHF

cdr3_length: 13
j_call: TRBJ1-4
v_call: TRBV7-9
clone_size: many
d_call: NA
cdr3_nt: TGTGCCAGCAGCTTGGCAACTAATGAAAAACTGTTTTTT
cdr3_aa: CASSLATNEKLFF

cdr3_length: 14
j_call: TRBJ1-2
v_call: TRBV2
clone_size: many
d_call: TRBD1
cdr3_nt: TGTGCCAGCACATCGAGAAGGGGGCAATATGGCTACACCTTC
cdr3_aa: CASTSRRGQYGYTF

cdr3_length: 15
j_call: TRBJ1-3
v_call: TRBV5-1
clone_size: NA
d_call: TRBD1
cdr3_nt: TGCGCCAGCAATTATGGCCCGGGACAGTCAAACACCATATATTTT
cdr3_aa: CASNYGPGQSNTIYF

cdr3_length: 13
j_call: TRBJ2-7
v_call: TRBV28
clone_size: many
d_call: TRBD1
cdr3_nt: TGTGCCAGCACCGCCGGGACAGATCTCGAGCAGTACTTC
cdr3_aa: CASTAGTDLEQYF

cdr3_length: 18
j_call: TRBJ2-3
v_call: TRBV12-3/TRBV12-4
clone_size: many
d_call: TRBD2
cdr3_nt: TGTGCCAGCAGCGGACAGGGAAAGACTAGCGGGAGTGCAGATACGCAGTATTTT
cdr3_aa: CASSGQGKTSGSADTQYF

cdr3_length: 15
j_call: TRBJ2-7
v_call: TRBV7-9
clone_size: NA
d_call: NA
cdr3_nt: TGTGCCAGCAGCTCCTTACTAGGCAGCTCCTACGAGCAGTACTTC
cdr3_aa: CASSSLLGSSYEQYF

cdr3_length: 14
j_call: TRBJ2-7
v_call: TRBV20-1
clone_size: few
d_call: NA
cdr3_nt: TGCAGTGCTAGAGACTGGACGGGAGCCTACGAGCAGTACTTC
cdr3_aa: CSARDWTGAYEQYF

cdr3_length: 14
j_call: TRBJ2-2
v_call: TRBV7-2
clone_size: many
d_call: NA
cdr3_nt: TGTGCCAGCAGCTTATGGGAAATCACCGGGGAGCTGTTTTTT
cdr3_aa: CASSLWEITGELFF

cdr3_length: 15
j_call: TRBJ2-7
v_call: TRBV20-1
clone_size: few
d_call: NA
cdr3_nt: TGCAGTGCTAGAGGATTGCTAGGGGGGAACTACGAGCAGTACTTC
cdr3_aa: CSARGLLGGNYEQYF

cdr3_length: 13
j_call: TRBJ1-5
v_call: TRBV29-1
clone_size: many
d_call: NA
cdr3_nt: TGCAGCGTCCGAACAGAGCCAAATCAGCCCCAGCATTTT
cdr3_aa: CSVRTEPNQPQHF

cdr3_length: 14
j_call: TRBJ2-1
v_call: TRBV2
clone_size: many
d_call: TRBD2
cdr3_nt: TGTGCCAGCGGAAAAGGCGGGAGGGTCAATGAGCAGTTCTTC
cdr3_aa: CASGKGGRVNEQFF

cdr3_length: 18
j_call: TRBJ2-7
v_call: TRBV2
clone_size: many
d_call: TRBD2
cdr3_nt: TGTGCCAGCAGTTTGAGACCCCCCGAAGTAGCGGGGGCCTACGAGCAGTACTTC
cdr3_aa: CASSLRPPEVAGAYEQYF

cdr3_length: 13
j_call: TRBJ1-1
v_call: TRBV7-8
clone_size: many
d_call: NA
cdr3_nt: TGCGCCAGCAGCAACCGGGGCCGCACTGAAGCTTTCTTT
cdr3_aa: CASSNRGRTEAFF

cdr3_length: 18
j_call: TRBJ2-5
v_call: TRBV6-5
clone_size: many
d_call: NA
cdr3_nt: TGTGCCAGCAGTTACTCGAAGGGTAGCGGAGGCCCTTTACGGACCCAGTACTTC
cdr3_aa: CASSYSKGSGGPLRTQYF

cdr3_length: 18
j_call: TRBJ2-1
v_call: TRBV5-1
clone_size: many
d_call: NA
cdr3_nt: TGCGCCAGCAGCTTGGGGGGATGGGGGCAGGGGCCCTTCGATGAGCAGTTCTTC
cdr3_aa: CASSLGGWGQGPFDEQFF

cdr3_length: 12
j_call: TRBJ1-3
v_call: TRBV6-5
clone_size: NA
d_call: NA
cdr3_nt: TGTGCCAGCAGTTACTTCGGAAACACCATACATTTT
cdr3_aa: CASSYFGNTIHF

cdr3_length: 12
j_call: TRBJ1-1
v_call: TRBV29-1
clone_size: many
d_call: NA
cdr3_nt: TGCTATATTCACGGAGGGGGCACTGAAGCTTTCTTT
cdr3_aa: CYIHGGGTEAFF

cdr3_length: 17
j_call: TRBJ2-5
v_call: TRBV5-1
clone_size: NA
d_call: TRBD2
cdr3_nt: TGCGCCAGCAGCCTTTTAACGACTAGCGGGAGTGGGGAGACCCAGTACTTC
cdr3_aa: CASSLLTTSGSGETQYF

cdr3_length: 17
j_call: TRBJ1-3
v_call: TRBV5-1
clone_size: NA
d_call: NA
cdr3_nt: TGCGCCAGCAGCTTGGAAAGGCCGGCGAGCTCTGGAAACACCATATATTTT
cdr3_aa: CASSLERPASSGNTIYF

cdr3_length: 13
j_call: TRBJ2-1
v_call: TRBV6-2/TRBV6-3
clone_size: NA
d_call: NA
cdr3_nt: TGTGCCAGCGGGATAGGGGGTCCTGATGAGCAGTTCTTC
cdr3_aa: CASGIGGPDEQFF

cdr3_length: 13
j_call: TRBJ2-7
v_call: TRBV20-1
clone_size: many
d_call: TRBD1
cdr3_nt: TGCAGTGCTAGACGACAGGGGAGCTACGAGCAGTACTTC
cdr3_aa: CSARRQGSYEQYF

cdr3_length: 15
j_call: TRBJ1-5
v_call: TRBV27
clone_size: few
d_call: TRBD1
cdr3_nt: TGTGCCAGCAGTTTCCGACAGGGATTGAATCAGCCCCAGCATTTT
cdr3_aa: CASSFRQGLNQPQHF

cdr3_length: 13
j_call: TRBJ2-1
v_call: TRBV6-4
clone_size: NA
d_call: NA
cdr3_nt: TGTGCCAGCTCTTGGACCCAATACAATGAGCAGTTCTTC
cdr3_aa: CASSWTQYNEQFF

cdr3_length: 11
j_call: TRBJ2-1
v_call: TRBV19
clone_size: few
d_call: NA
cdr3_nt: TGTGCCAGTGGAAGACGCAATGAGCAGTTCTTC
cdr3_aa: CASGRRNEQFF

cdr3_length: 15
j_call: TRBJ2-4
v_call: TRBV27
clone_size: few
d_call: NA
cdr3_nt: TGTGCCAGCAGTTTATCGCTAGGGGTTTCTCACATTCAGTACTTC
cdr3_aa: CASSLSLGVSHIQYF

cdr3_length: 13
j_call: TRBJ2-3
v_call: TRBV12-3/TRBV12-4
clone_size: many
d_call: TRBD2
cdr3_nt: TGTGCCAGCTGGGGGGGGAGCGAAGATACGCAGTATTTT
cdr3_aa: CASWGGSEDTQYF

cdr3_length: 14
j_call: TRBJ2-7
v_call: TRBV6-5
clone_size: many
d_call: NA
cdr3_nt: TGTGCCAGCAGTTACTCCGGGAGTTTGGACGAGCAGTACTTC
cdr3_aa: CASSYSGSLDEQYF

cdr3_length: 14
j_call: TRBJ2-1
v_call: TRBV5-1
clone_size: NA
d_call: TRBD2
cdr3_nt: TGCGCCAGCAACCGGGGGGTCTCCTACAATGAGCAGTTCTTC
cdr3_aa: CASNRGVSYNEQFF

cdr3_length: 15
j_call: TRBJ2-1
v_call: TRBV27
clone_size: many
d_call: TRBD1
cdr3_nt: TGTGCCAGCAGCCTAAGGGGACAGGGGTTGAATGAGCAGTTCTTC
cdr3_aa: CASSLRGQGLNEQFF

cdr3_length: 13
j_call: TRBJ1-1
v_call: TRBV27
clone_size: many
d_call: NA
cdr3_nt: TGTGCCAGCAGTTGGATTCAGGGCACTGAAGCTTTCTTT
cdr3_aa: CASSWIQGTEAFF

cdr3_length: 16
j_call: TRBJ2-3
v_call: TRBV20-1
clone_size: many
d_call: TRBD1
cdr3_nt: TGCAGTGCTAGAGATCAAGGGGGCTGGGTATCAGATACGCAGTATTTT
cdr3_aa: CSARDQGGWVSDTQYF

cdr3_length: 16
j_call: TRBJ2-1
v_call: TRBV7-2
clone_size: NA
d_call: TRBD2
cdr3_nt: TGTGCCAGCAGCCCGCGATGGCGGGGGGCCTACAATGAGCAGTTCTTC
cdr3_aa: CASSPRWRGAYNEQFF

cdr3_length: 16
j_call: TRBJ1-2
v_call: TRBV19
clone_size: many
d_call: NA
cdr3_nt: TGTGCCAGTAGTTCGCCGCTGTTGGCCTTACACTATGGCTACACCTTC
cdr3_aa: CASSSPLLALHYGYTF

cdr3_length: 16
j_call: TRBJ2-3
v_call: TRBV3-1
clone_size: many
d_call: TRBD2
cdr3_nt: TGTGCCAGCAGCCAGCCGCCCGGGACTAGCAACGATACGCAGTATTTT
cdr3_aa: CASSQPPGTSNDTQYF

cdr3_length: 16
j_call: TRBJ2-2
v_call: TRBV7-2
clone_size: many
d_call: TRBD1
cdr3_nt: TGTGCCAGCAGCACTCGGGACAGACCCCGAGCGGGGGAGCTGTTTTTT
cdr3_aa: CASSTRDRPRAGELFF

cdr3_length: 13
j_call: TRBJ2-5
v_call: TRBV25-1
clone_size: few
d_call: NA
cdr3_nt: TGTGCCAGCCGTAGACAGGTAGAAGAGACCCAGTACTTC
cdr3_aa: CASRRQVEETQYF

cdr3_length: 16
j_call: TRBJ1-4
v_call: TRBV29-1
clone_size: many
d_call: NA
cdr3_nt: TGCAGCGTTGCCGGAGAAGGCAGTACAACTAATGAAAAACTGTTTTTT
cdr3_aa: CSVAGEGSTTNEKLFF

cdr3_length: 17
j_call: TRBJ2-1
v_call: TRBV18
clone_size: NA
d_call: TRBD2
cdr3_nt: TGTGCCAGCTCACCCCCAAGCGGGAGGGCCTCCCGTGAAGAGCAGTTCTTC
cdr3_aa: CASSPPSGRASREEQFF

cdr3_length: 16
j_call: TRBJ1-2
v_call: TRBV6-1
clone_size: many
d_call: NA
cdr3_nt: TGTGCCAGCAGTGAAGGAGGGGGGGCGGATAACTATGGCTACACCTTC
cdr3_aa: CASSEGGGADNYGYTF

cdr3_length: 16
j_call: TRBJ1-3
v_call: TRBV7-2
clone_size: few
d_call: NA
cdr3_nt: TGTGCCAGCAGCTTAGTGCCAGGGTTCTCTGGAAACACCATATATTTT
cdr3_aa: CASSLVPGFSGNTIYF

cdr3_length: 15
j_call: TRBJ2-1
v_call: TRBV5-6
clone_size: many
d_call: TRBD1
cdr3_nt: TGTGCCAGCAATCGGGGACAGGGGGCGTTCAATGAGCAGTTCTTC
cdr3_aa: CASNRGQGAFNEQFF

cdr3_length: 11
j_call: TRBJ2-1
v_call: TRBV29-1
clone_size: many
d_call: NA
cdr3_nt: TGCAGCGCTGCCCCAGGGAATGAGCAGTTCTTC
cdr3_aa: CSAAPGNEQFF